The present T cell receptor beta chain was sequenced within a study of breast tumors, draining lymph nodes, adjacent tissues. Germline CDR1 and CDR2: SGHTA and FQGTGA. V lost 6 bases and J 13 bases, leaving 15 bases between the germline ends. This CDR3 region has 11 residues. Samples came from axillary lymph nodes draining the breast cancer. TCRdb reprocessed the multiplex PCR reads via MiXCR and lists one record per CDR3 protein. The table has some 230,000 distinct CDR3 sequences, nearly 35% seen once. The receptor comes from a female donor with breast cancer. Some clones in this sample may be carry-over from other donors' samples. Sequencing input: axillary lymph node tissue. The chain joins TRBV7-3 to TRBJ1-2, with D maybe TRBD1 (6 bases). The CDR3 here is CASSRGVRCTF. Written as DNA, the CDR3 is TGTGCCAGCAGTAGGGGGGTAAGGTGCACCTTC.